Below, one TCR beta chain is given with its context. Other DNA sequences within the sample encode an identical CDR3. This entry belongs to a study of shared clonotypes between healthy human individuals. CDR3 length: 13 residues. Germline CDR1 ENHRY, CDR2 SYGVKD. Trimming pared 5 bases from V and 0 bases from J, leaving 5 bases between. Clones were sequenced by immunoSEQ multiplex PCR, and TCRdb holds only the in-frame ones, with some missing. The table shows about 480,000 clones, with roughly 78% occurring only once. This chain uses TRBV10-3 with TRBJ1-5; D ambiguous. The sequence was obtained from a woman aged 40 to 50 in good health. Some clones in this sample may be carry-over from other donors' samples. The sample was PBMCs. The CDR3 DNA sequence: TGTGCCATCAGTAGAGATAGCAATCAGCCCCAGCATTTT. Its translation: CAISRDSNQPQHF.